The source of this T cell receptor beta chain is a study of blood T cell repertoires in COVID-19. The overall study: PBMCs, B-cell-depleted T cells, or T cells were the source of the cDNA or gDNA that made up the material.

The assay was immunoSEQ multiplex PCR, and TCRdb's table has in-frame clones only and misses some. The sample has roughly 350,000 clones; around 87% are singletons. In germline, CDR1 is KGHSH, CDR2 LQKENI. The CDR3 is 13 amino acids. V lost 3 bases and J lost 0, with 5 bases in between. The clonotype was recovered from a woman aged 45-59 years with active or convalescent COVID-19. The sample taken for sequencing was peripheral blood. The V and J genes are TRBV18 and TRBJ1-1; D gene uncertain. The CDR3 protein is CASSPQVNTEAFF. Written as DNA, the CDR3 is TGTGCCAGCTCACCTCAGGTGAACACTGAAGCTTTCTTT.